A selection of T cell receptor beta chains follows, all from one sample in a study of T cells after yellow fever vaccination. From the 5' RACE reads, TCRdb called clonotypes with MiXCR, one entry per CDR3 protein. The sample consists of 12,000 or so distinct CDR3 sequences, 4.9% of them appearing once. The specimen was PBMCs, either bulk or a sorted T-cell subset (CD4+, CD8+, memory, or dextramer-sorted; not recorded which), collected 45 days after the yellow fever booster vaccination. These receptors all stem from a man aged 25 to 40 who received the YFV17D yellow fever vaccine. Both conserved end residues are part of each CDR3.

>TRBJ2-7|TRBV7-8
CASSLLGSYEQYF
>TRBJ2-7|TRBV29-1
CSVGTSEYYEQYF
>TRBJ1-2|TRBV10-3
CAISESWTVIYGYTF
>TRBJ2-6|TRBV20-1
CSAKNSGANVLTF
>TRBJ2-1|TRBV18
CASSPGPLAGVPYNEQFF
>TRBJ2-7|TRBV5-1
CASTLSSGNRYEQYF
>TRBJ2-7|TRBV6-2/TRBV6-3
CASSHSGSSYEQYF
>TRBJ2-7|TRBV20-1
CSAMPASGTYEQYF
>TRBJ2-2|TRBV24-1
CATSDATSGRRTGELFF
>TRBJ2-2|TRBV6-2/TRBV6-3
CASKTLAGELFF
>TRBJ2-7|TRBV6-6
CASSRGQNHEQYF
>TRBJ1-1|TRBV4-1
CASSQEGREAFF
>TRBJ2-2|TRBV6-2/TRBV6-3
CASSYWTIHTGELFF
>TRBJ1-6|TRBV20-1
CSARDLKRRDNSPLHF
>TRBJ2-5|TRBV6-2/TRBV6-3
CASSLTDAAQYF
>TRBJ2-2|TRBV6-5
CASSYSWQNTGELFF
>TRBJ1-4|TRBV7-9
CASSDPDRGPNEKLFF
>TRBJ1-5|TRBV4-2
CASRRENQPQHF
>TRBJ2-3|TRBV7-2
CASSHPMDSITDTQYF
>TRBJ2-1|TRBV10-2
CASKFGRAVYNEQFF